Below are 14 T cell receptor beta chains sequenced from a single sample in a study of identical twins. In TCRdb, the 5' RACE reads were re-called with MiXCR into one record per CDR3 protein. The table lists some 790,000 distinct CDR3 sequences, about 20% of them singletons. These records were also assigned to another study, of T cells expressing NK-cell markers.

Sequencing was done on a sample of PBMCs. The receptors come from a young woman in good health.

This clonotype showed up many times. The V gene is TRBV6-5, the J gene TRBJ2-2, with TRBD2 matching 8 bases. Germline V lookup: CDR1 MNHEY, CDR2 SVGAGI. The CDR3 is made up of 15 amino acids. With V trimmed by 4 bases and J by 0 bases, 1 base remained unmatched. The CDR3 DNA reads as TGTGCCAGCAGTTTTAGCGGGGCGAACACCGGGGAGCTGTTTTTT. Protein: CASSFSGANTGELFF.

The chain employs TRBV5-6 and TRBJ2-3, with D tentatively TRBD2 (6 bases). The length of the CDR3 is 18 residues. Deletions cut 3 bases from V and 3 bases from J, with 23 bases between. Germline CDR1 and CDR2: SGHDT and YYEEEE. The CDR3 reads CASSWGLSAVGNTDTQYF. The CDR3, as DNA: TGTGCCAGCAGCTGGGGACTTTCCGCCGTTGGGAATACAGATACGCAGTATTTT. The variable domain in full, with the rest retrieved from reference TRBV5-6 and TRBJ2-3, is DAGVTQSPTHLIKTRGQQVTLRCSPKSGHDTVSWYQQALGQGPQFIFQYYEEEERQRGNFPDRFSGHQFPNYSSELNVNALLLGDSALYLCASSWGLSAVGNTDTQYFGPGTRLTVL.

This clonotype was seen only a few times. J is TRBJ2-5 and V is TRBV27; D perhaps matches TRBD2 (7 bases). The CDR3 spans 15 residues. The germline gives CDR1 MNHEY, CDR2 SMNVEV (reference sequence). V was shortened by 7 bases and J by 4 bases, with 19 bases between the two germline ends. The CDR3 here is CASTAIGGGPETQYF. The CDR3 DNA is TGTGCCAGCACCGCAATAGGGGGGGGGCCAGAGACCCAGTACTTC.

The chain recombines TRBV6-2 or TRBV6-3 with TRBJ2-1, with D perhaps matching TRBD2 (6 bases). This CDR3 spans 15 amino acids. CDR1 and CDR2 (germline): MNHEY, SVGEGT. V shed 5 bases and J shed 10 bases, with 21 bases lying between them. The CDR3 sequence is CASSTGSGGGQEQFF. CDR3 nucleotide sequence: TGTGCCAGCAGTACTGGCTCCGGGGGAGGTCAGGAGCAGTTCTTC.

There are a few counts of this clonotype. V usage is TRBV5-1 and J usage is TRBJ2-7; no clear D gene. Trimming took off 2 bases at V and 5 bases at J, with 11 bases between the two ends. The V gene's germline CDR1 is SGHRS and CDR2 YFSETQ. The CDR3 has 13 residues. The CDR3 region has the DNA TGCGCCAGCAGCTTAACGGGTTCCAACGAGCAGTACTTC. This translates into CASSLTGSNEQYF.

CDR3 sequence: CASSLARDPDTQYF. Written as DNA, the CDR3 is TGCGCCAGCAGCTTGGCCAGGGACCCAGATACGCAGTATTTT. The chain recombines TRBV5-1 with TRBJ2-3, with D tentatively TRBD1 or TRBD2 (5 bases each). The CDR3 runs 14 residues. V was cut by 0 bases and J by 4 bases, with 9 bases left in between. Germline CDR1 and CDR2: SGHRS and YFSETQ.

This sequence joins TRBV19 and TRBJ2-7, with 11 bases lining up with TRBD2. The CDR3 has 17 residues. CDR1 LNHDA and CDR2 SQIVND come from the germline V gene (reference sequence). The junction had 9 bases not matched to a gene; V was cut back by 3 bases and J by 2 bases. In DNA form, the CDR3 reads TGTGCCAGTAGTATGGACCCTACTAGCGGGAGACCCTACGAGCAGTACTTC. Its translation: CASSMDPTSGRPYEQYF.

The sample holds a few counts of this clonotype. The gene calls are TRBV5-1 and TRBJ2-3, with unresolved D. Germline CDR1 reads SGHRS; CDR2 reads YFSETQ. CDR3 length equals 15 residues. V shed 5 bases and J shed 5 bases, with 18 bases lying between them. The chain's CDR3 is CASRQRPQWGDTQYF. In nucleotides, the CDR3 is TGCGCCAGCAGACAGCGACCCCAATGGGGAGATACGCAGTATTTT.

This clonotype was found a few times. V gene TRBV7-2 combines with J gene TRBJ2-1; 10 nucleotides match TRBD2. This CDR3 comprises 15 residues. The germline V gene has CDR1 SGHTA and CDR2 FQGNSA. J gave up 6 bases and V 4 bases, and 6 bases lay outside the gene matches. This CDR3 is CASSSPGLARNEQFF. In DNA form, the CDR3 reads TGTGCCAGCAGCTCGCCGGGACTAGCGCGCAATGAGCAGTTCTTC.

The chain couples TRBV10-3 to TRBJ2-1, with 9 positions matching TRBD2. CDR1 is ENHRY and CDR2 is SYGVKD in the germline V gene. This CDR3 region has 16 residues. The V segment lost 4 bases and the J segment 5 bases; nucleotides outside the gene matches: 9. CDR3 sequence (DNA): TGTGCCATCAGTGGGAAGACTAGCGGATGGGACAATGAGCAGTTCTTC. Translated: CAISGKTSGWDNEQFF.

The rearrangement links TRBV5-1 to TRBJ1-6; 7 bases fit TRBD1. Germline-derived CDR1 and CDR2 are SGHRS and YFSETQ. V trimming: 4 bases; J trimming: 10 bases; junction bases outside the gene matches: 14. The length of the CDR3 is 16 residues. CDR3 in amino acids: CASSPQGQASGSPLHF. CDR3 nucleotides: TGCGCCAGCAGCCCCCAAGGACAGGCCTCGGGGTCACCCCTCCACTTT.

This clonotype has a handful of counts. The genes are TRBV5-6 and TRBJ1-1, with a possible D match to TRBD1 (6 bases). Germline CDR1 and CDR2: SGHDT and YYEEEE. The CDR3 runs 15 residues. V gave up 5 bases and J gave up 0 bases, with 14 bases separating them. In nucleotides, the CDR3 is TGTGCCAGCAGTCCCACGACAGGCATGAACACTGAAGCTTTCTTT. It codes for CASSPTTGMNTEAFF. The whole variable domain, filled in from reference TRBV5-6 and TRBJ1-1, reads DAGVTQSPTHLIKTRGQQVTLRCSPKSGHDTVSWYQQALGQGPQFIFQYYEEEERQRGNFPDRFSGHQFPNYSSELNVNALLLGDSALYLCASSPTTGMNTEAFFGQGTRLTVV.

This clonotype occurred a few times. This chain joins TRBV27 and TRBJ2-6, with 10 bases lining up with TRBD1. This CDR3 has 20 amino acids. V shed 9 bases and J 0 bases; nucleotides not matched to a gene: 17. Germline loops: CDR1 MNHEY, CDR2 SMNVEV (reference sequence). CDR3 DNA sequence: TGTGCCAGGTTAGAGGGACAGGGGCTCCGATCTACCTCTGGGGCCAACGTCCTGACTTTC. This codes for CARLEGQGLRSTSGANVLTF.

CDR3 protein: CASSPDRGNTGELFF. The CDR3 nucleotides are TGTGCCAGCAGCCCAGACAGGGGTAACACCGGGGAGCTGTTTTTT. The chain carries TRBV2 and TRBJ2-2, with 8 positions matching TRBD1. V was pared by 6 bases and J by 2 bases, with 5 bases of the junction left unmatched. Germline CDR1 and CDR2: SNHLY and FYNNEI. The CDR3 consists of 15 residues.